The source of this T cell receptor beta chain is a study of shared clonotypes between healthy human individuals. Study-wide background: Each donor had three CD4 naive, three CD4 memory, two CD8 naive and one CD8 memory plate. Study-level findings and limits: Enrolling few donors narrowed the genetic and exposure-history diversity that was represented. In a handful of donors, approximately 5% of naive CD4 clonotypes appeared in common. Generally, naive subsets came out with larger estimated richness than memory subsets.

In the case of this clone: The antigen is unknown.

Positive CCR7 selection of CD45RO-negative cells yielded the naive CD8 cells, and terminally differentiated effector memory CD45RA+ cells were excluded. The germline V gene has CDR1 SEHNR and CDR2 FQNEAQ (reference sequence). J was trimmed by 3 bases and V by 5 bases; bases with no gene match: 7. The length of the CDR3 is 14 residues. Using immunoSEQ multiplex PCR, the repertoire was profiled, and TCRdb retains in-frame clones only, with some absent. Counted here are 550,000 to 600,000 clones, about 98% occurring once; the ten biggest clones make up approximately 0.3%. Sequencing used naive CD8+ T cells sorted from blood. V gene TRBV7-9 combines with J gene TRBJ2-7; TRBD1 agrees at 7 bases. This receptor was taken from a young man in good health. In DNA, the CDR3 is TGTGCCAGCAGCCCCAGGGGGTTGGACTACGAGCAGTACTTC. Its translation is CASSPRGLDYEQYF.